This T cell receptor beta chain was identified in a study of T-cell reconstitution after alpha-beta-depleted transplantation in children. Study conclusions and caveats: Several hundred rapidly expanded clones from non-depleted graft cells reportedly supplied alpha-beta T cells about two months post-transplant.

Unique molecular identifiers featured in how the TCRbeta library was prepared. TCRdb used MiXCR to reprocess the PCR reads, holding one entry per CDR3 protein. The table has 780,000 or so distinct CDR3 sequences, less than 20% seen once. The CDR3 has 17 amino acids. CDR1 MNHNS and CDR2 SASEGT come from the germline V gene. The V gene end was trimmed by 2 bases and the J gene end by 2 bases; junction bases not matched to a gene: 7. On this clonotype itself: Its cognate antigen is unknown.

The sample was PBMCs, mostly from graft donor cells, taken 360 days after TCRalphabeta/CD19-depleted stem cell transplant. This TCR came from a male patient under 18 who had a stem cell transplant for acute lymphoblastic leukemia, so the T cells may come from the graft donor. The V call is TRBV6-1, the J call TRBJ1-2; 11 nucleotides agree with TRBD1. CDR3 coding DNA: TGTGCCAGCAGTGAAAGTATCCGGGACAGGGGGAACTATGGCTACACCTTC. The encoded protein is CASSESIRDRGNYGYTF.